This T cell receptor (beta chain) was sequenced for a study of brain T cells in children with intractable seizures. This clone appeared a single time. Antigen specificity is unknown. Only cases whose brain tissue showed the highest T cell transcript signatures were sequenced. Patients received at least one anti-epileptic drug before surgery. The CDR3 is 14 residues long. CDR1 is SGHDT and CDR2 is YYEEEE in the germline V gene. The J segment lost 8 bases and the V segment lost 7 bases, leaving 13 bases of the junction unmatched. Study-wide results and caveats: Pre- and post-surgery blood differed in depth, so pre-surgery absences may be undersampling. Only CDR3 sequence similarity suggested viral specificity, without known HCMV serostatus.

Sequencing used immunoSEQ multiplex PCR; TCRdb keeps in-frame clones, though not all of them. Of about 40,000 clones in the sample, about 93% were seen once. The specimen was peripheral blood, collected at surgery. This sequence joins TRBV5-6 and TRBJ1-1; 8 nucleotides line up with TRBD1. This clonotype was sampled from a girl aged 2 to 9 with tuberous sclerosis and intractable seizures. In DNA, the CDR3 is TGTGCCAGCCAGAACTACGTGAGGACAGGGGAAGCTTTCTTT. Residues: CASQNYVRTGEAFF.